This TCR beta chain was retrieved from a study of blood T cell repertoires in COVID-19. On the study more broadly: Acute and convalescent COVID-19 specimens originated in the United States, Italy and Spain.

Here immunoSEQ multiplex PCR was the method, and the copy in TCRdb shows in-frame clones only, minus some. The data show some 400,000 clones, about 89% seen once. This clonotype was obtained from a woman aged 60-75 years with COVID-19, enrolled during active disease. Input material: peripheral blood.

The CDR3 region has the DNA TGTGCCAGCAGTTTAGGAACAGGGTATCAGCCCCAGCATTTT. The encoded protein is CASSLGTGYQPQHF. J is TRBJ1-5 and V is TRBV28; D is perhaps TRBD1 (6 bases). This CDR3 is built from 14 residues. CDR1 MDHEN and CDR2 SYDVKM come from the germline V gene. The V end lost 2 bases, the J end lost 5 bases, and 10 bases lay between the germline ends.